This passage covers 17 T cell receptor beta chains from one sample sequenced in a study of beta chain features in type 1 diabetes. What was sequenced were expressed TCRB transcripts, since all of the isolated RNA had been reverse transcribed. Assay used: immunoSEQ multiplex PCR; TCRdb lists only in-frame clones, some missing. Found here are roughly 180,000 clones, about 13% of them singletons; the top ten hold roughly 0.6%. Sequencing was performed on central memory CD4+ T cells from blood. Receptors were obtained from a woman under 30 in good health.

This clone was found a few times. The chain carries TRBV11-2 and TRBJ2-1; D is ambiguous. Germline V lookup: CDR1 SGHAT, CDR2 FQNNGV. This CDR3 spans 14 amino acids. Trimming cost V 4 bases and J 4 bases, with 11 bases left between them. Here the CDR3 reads CASSSPGQYNEQFF. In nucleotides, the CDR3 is TGTGCCAGCAGCTCCCCTGGGCAATACAATGAGCAGTTCTTC.

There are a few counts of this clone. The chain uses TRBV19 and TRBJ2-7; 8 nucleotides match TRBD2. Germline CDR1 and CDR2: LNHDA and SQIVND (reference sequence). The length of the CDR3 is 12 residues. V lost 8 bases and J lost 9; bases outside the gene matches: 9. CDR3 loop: CASSLGRGAQYF. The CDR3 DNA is TGTGCCAGTTCCCTCGGGAGGGGTGCGCAGTACTTC.

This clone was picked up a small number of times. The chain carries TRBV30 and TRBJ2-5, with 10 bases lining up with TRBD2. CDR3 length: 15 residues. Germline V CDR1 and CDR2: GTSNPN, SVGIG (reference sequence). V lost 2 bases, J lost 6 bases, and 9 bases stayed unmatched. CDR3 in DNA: TGTGCCTGGAGTACAAGCGGGAGGGTTATAAAGACCCAGTACTTC. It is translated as CAWSTSGRVIKTQYF. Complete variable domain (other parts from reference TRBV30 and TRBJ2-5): SQTIHQWPATLVQPVGSPLSLECTVEGTSNPNLYWYRQAAGRGLQLLFYSVGIGQISSEVPQNLSASRPQDRQFILSSKKLLLSDSGFYLCAWSTSGRVIKTQYFGPGTRLLVL.

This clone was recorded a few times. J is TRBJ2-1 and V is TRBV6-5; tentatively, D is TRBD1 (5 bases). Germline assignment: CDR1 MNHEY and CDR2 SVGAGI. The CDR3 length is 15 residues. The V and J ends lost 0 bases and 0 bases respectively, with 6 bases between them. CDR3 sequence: CASSYSDSSYNEQFF. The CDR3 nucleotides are TGTGCCAGCAGTTACTCAGACAGCTCCTACAATGAGCAGTTCTTC.

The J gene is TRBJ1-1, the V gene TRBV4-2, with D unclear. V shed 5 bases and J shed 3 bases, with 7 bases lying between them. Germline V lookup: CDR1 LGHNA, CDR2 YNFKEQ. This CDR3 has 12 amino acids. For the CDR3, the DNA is TGTGCCAGCAGCATCCGAGACACTGAAGCTTTCTTT. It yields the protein CASSIRDTEAFF.

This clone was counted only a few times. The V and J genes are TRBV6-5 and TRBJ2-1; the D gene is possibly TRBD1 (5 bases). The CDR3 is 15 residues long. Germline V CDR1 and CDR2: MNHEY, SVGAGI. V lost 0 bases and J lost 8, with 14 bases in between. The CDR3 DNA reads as TGTGCCAGCAGTTACTCGGGCAGGGCTGGCGATGAGCAGTTCTTC. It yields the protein CASSYSGRAGDEQFF.

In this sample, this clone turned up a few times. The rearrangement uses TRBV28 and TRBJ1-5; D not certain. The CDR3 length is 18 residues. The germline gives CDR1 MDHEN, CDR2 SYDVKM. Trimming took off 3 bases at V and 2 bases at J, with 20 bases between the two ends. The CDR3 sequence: CASSFFFTGRIRNQPQHF. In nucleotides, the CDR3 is TGTGCCAGCAGTTTCTTCTTTACGGGGAGAATACGCAATCAGCCCCAGCATTTT.

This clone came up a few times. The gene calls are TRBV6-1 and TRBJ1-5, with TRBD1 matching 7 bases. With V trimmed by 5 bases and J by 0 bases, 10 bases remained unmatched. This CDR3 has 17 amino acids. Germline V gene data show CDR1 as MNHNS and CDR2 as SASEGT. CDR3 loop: CASSKETGFYSNQPQHF. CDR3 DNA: TGTGCCAGCAGTAAAGAGACAGGGTTCTATAGCAATCAGCCCCAGCATTTT.

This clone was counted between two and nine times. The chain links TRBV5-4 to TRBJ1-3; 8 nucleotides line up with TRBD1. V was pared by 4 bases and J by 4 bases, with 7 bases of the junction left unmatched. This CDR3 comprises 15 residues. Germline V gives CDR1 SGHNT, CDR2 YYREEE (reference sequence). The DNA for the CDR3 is TGTGCCAGCAGCATAGACAGGGGATCGGGAAACACCATATATTTT. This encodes CASSIDRGSGNTIYF.

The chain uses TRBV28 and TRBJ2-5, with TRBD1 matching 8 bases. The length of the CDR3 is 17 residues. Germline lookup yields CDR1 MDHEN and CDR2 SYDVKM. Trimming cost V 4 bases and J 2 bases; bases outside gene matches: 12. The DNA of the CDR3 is TGTGCCAGCAGTTCGGGACAGGTTTTAAGGATTCAAGAGACCCAGTACTTC. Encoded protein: CASSSGQVLRIQETQYF.

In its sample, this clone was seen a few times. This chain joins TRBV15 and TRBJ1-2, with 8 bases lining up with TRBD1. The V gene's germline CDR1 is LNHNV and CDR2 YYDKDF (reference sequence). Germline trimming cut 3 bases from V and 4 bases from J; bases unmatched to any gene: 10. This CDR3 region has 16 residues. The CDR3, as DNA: TGTGCCACCAGCAGTGTCCGGGACAGGCCCCTCTATGGCTACACCTTC. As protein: CATSSVRDRPLYGYTF.

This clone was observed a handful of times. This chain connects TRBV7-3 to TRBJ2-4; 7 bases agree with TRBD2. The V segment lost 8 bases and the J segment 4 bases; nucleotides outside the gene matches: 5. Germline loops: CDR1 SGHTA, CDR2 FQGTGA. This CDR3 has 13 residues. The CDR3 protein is CASGDYYKNIQYF. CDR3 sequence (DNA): TGTGCCAGCGGGGACTATTATAAAAACATTCAGTACTTC.

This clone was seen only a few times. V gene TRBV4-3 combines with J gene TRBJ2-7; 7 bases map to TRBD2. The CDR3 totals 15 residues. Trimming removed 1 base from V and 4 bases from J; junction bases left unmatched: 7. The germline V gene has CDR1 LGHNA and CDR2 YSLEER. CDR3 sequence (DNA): TGCGCCAGCAGCCAAGCCTGGGAGGGGCAGTACGAGCAGTACTTC. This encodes CASSQAWEGQYEQYF.

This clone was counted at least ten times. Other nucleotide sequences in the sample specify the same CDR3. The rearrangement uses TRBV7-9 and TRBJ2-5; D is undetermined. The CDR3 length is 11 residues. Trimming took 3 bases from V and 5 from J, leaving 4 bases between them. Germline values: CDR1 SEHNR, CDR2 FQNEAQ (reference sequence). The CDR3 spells CASSFRETQYF. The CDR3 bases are TGTGCCAGCAGCTTCAGGGAGACCCAGTACTTC.

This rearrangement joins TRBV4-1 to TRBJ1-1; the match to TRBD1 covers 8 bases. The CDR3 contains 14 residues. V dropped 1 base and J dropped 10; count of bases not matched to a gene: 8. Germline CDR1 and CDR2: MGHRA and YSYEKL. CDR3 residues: CASSQGQGRQGAFF. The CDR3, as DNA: TGCGCCAGCAGCCAAGGACAGGGGAGGCAAGGAGCTTTCTTT.

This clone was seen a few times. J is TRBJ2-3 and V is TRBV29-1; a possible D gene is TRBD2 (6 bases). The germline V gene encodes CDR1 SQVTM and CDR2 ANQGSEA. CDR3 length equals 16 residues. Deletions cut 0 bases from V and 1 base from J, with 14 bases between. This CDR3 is CSVEERAGWRTDTQYF. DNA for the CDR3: TGCAGCGTTGAAGAAAGGGCGGGATGGCGCACAGATACGCAGTATTTT.

The CDR3 bases are TGTGCCAGCAGTTTATCGACGGGACAGGGTAATGAGCAGTTCTTC. Translating gives CASSLSTGQGNEQFF. The gene calls are TRBV27 and TRBJ2-1, with TRBD1 matching 9 bases. This CDR3 comprises 15 residues. V lost 0 bases, J lost 7 bases, and 4 bases stayed unmatched. Germline V gene lookup returns CDR1 MNHEY and CDR2 SMNVEV (reference sequence).